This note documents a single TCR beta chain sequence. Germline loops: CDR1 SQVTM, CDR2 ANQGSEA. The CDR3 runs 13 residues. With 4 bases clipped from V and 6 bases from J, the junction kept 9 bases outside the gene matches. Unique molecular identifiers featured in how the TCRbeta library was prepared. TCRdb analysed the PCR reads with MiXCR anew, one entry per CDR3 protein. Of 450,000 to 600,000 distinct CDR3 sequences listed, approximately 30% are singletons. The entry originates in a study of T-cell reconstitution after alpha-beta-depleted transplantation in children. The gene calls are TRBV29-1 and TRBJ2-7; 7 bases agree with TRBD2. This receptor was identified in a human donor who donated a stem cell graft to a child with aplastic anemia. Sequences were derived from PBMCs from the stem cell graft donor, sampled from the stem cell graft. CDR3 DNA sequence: TGCAGCGTTGTAGCGGGCGTAGCATCCGAGCAGTACTTC. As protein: CSVVAGVASEQYF.